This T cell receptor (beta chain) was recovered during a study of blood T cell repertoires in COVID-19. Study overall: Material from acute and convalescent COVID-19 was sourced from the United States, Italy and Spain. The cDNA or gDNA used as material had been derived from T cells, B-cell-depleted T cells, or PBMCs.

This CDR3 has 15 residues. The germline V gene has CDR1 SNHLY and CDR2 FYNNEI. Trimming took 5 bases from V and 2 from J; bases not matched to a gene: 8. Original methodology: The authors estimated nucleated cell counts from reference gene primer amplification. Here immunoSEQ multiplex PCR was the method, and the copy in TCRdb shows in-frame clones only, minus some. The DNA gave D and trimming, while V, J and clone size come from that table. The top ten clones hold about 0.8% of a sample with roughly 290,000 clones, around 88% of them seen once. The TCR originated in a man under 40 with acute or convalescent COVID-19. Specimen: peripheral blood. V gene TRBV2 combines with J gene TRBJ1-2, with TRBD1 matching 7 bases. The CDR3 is CASSHPGQPNYGYTF. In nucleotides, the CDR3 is TGTGCCAGCAGTCACCCGGGACAGCCGAACTATGGCTACACCTTC.